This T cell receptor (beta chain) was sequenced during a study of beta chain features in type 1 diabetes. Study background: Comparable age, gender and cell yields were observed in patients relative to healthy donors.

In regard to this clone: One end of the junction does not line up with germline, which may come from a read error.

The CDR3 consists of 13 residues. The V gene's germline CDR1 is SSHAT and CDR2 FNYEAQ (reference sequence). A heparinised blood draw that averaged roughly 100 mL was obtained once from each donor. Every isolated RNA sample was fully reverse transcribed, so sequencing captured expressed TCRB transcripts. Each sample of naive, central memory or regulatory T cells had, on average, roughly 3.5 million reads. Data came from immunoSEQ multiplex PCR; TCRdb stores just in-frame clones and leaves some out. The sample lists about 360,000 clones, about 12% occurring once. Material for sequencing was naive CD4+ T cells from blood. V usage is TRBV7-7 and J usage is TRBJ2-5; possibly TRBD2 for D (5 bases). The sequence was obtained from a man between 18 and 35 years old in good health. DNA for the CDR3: TGTGCTAGCAGCTTAGGACTCCAAGAGACCCAGTACTTC. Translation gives CASSLGLQETQYF.